The rows below give T cell receptor beta chains drawn from one sample of a study of T cell repertoires in cytomegalovirus infection. These TCRs are of unknown antigen specificity. TCRdb re-analysed the reads in MiXCR, keeping a single row per CDR3 protein. Of roughly 500,000 distinct CDR3 sequences listed, 30% to 40% are singletons. The source was cultured PBMCs, collected from culture after CMV antigen stimulation. Source of these receptors: a human donor in good health (CMV status not recorded). Some clones in this sample may be carry-over from other donors' samples. CDR3s include the opening cysteine and the closing phenylalanine or tryptophan. The order of the fields is D gene, clone size, V gene, J gene, CDR3 protein, CDR3 DNA. A D gene is named only where the DNA matches it firmly. The listing skips clone size in some rows; elsewhere it reads once, few, many or a size class.

d_call: .; clone_size: .; v_call: TRBV4-3; j_call: TRBJ1-1; cdr3_aa: CASSQEGAVNTEAFF; cdr3_nt: TGCGCCAGCAGCCAAGAGGGGGCGGTAAACACTGAAGCTTTCTTT
d_call: TRBD1; clone_size: few; v_call: TRBV19; j_call: TRBJ2-1; cdr3_aa: CASRRTGSSYNEQFF; cdr3_nt: TGTGCCAGTAGGCGGACAGGGAGCTCCTACAATGAGCAGTTCTTC
d_call: .; clone_size: .; v_call: TRBV19; j_call: TRBJ1-1; cdr3_aa: CASSIGQTNTEAFF; cdr3_nt: TGTGCCAGTAGTATAGGGCAGACGAACACTGAAGCTTTCTTT
d_call: TRBD2; clone_size: .; v_call: TRBV5-4; j_call: TRBJ2-5; cdr3_aa: CASSLVGREVLETQYF; cdr3_nt: TGTGCCAGCAGCTTGGTAGGGCGGGAGGTTTTGGAGACCCAGTACTTC
d_call: TRBD2; clone_size: .; v_call: TRBV19; j_call: TRBJ2-1; cdr3_aa: CASTLLAGAYNEQFF; cdr3_nt: TGTGCCAGTACCCTCCTAGCGGGAGCTTACAATGAGCAGTTCTTC
d_call: .; clone_size: .; v_call: TRBV7-2; j_call: TRBJ2-2; cdr3_aa: CASSTRVRGNTGELFF; cdr3_nt: TGTGCCAGCAGCACCCGAGTTAGGGGAAACACCGGGGAGCTGTTTTTT
d_call: .; clone_size: .; v_call: TRBV6-6; j_call: TRBJ1-5; cdr3_aa: CASSLSPPQTSNQPQHF; cdr3_nt: TGTGCCAGCAGCCTCTCTCCCCCACAAACGAGCAATCAGCCCCAGCATTTT
d_call: TRBD1; clone_size: few; v_call: TRBV28; j_call: TRBJ2-7; cdr3_aa: CASRGQGNVEQYF; cdr3_nt: TGTGCCAGCAGGGGACAGGGAAATGTAGAGCAGTACTTC
d_call: TRBD1; clone_size: .; v_call: TRBV12-3/TRBV12-4; j_call: TRBJ2-7; cdr3_aa: CASRRGGQGFEQYF; cdr3_nt: TGTGCCAGCAGAAGAGGGGGACAGGGGTTCGAGCAGTACTTC
d_call: TRBD2; clone_size: .; v_call: TRBV20-1; j_call: TRBJ2-7; cdr3_aa: CSAIRLAGRVEQYF; cdr3_nt: TGCAGTGCTATCCGGCTAGCGGGGCGGGTGGAGCAGTACTTC
d_call: .; clone_size: .; v_call: TRBV7-9; j_call: TRBJ1-5; cdr3_aa: CASSATAHLNQPQHF; cdr3_nt: TGTGCCAGCAGCGCCACGGCACACCTCAATCAGCCCCAGCATTTT
d_call: .; clone_size: .; v_call: TRBV2; j_call: TRBJ1-2; cdr3_aa: CASSGTGLYYGYTF; cdr3_nt: TGTGCCAGCAGTGGGACGGGACTCTACTATGGCTACACCTTC
d_call: TRBD2; clone_size: .; v_call: TRBV4-1; j_call: TRBJ2-1; cdr3_aa: CASSSRGESSYNEQFF; cdr3_nt: TGCGCCAGCAGCTCCCGGGGGGAGAGCTCCTACAATGAGCAGTTCTTC
d_call: TRBD1; clone_size: few; v_call: TRBV12-3/TRBV12-4; j_call: TRBJ1-5; cdr3_aa: CASSFRTGGAGQPQHF; cdr3_nt: TGTGCCAGCAGTTTCAGGACAGGGGGCGCGGGTCAGCCCCAGCATTTT
d_call: .; clone_size: .; v_call: TRBV11-3; j_call: TRBJ2-1; cdr3_aa: CASSLDSRLEQFF; cdr3_nt: TGTGCCAGCAGCTTAGATTCTCGACTTGAGCAGTTCTTC
d_call: .; clone_size: .; v_call: TRBV12-3/TRBV12-4; j_call: TRBJ2-1; cdr3_aa: CASSLGDFTEQFF; cdr3_nt: TGTGCCAGCAGTTTGGGTGATTTCACTGAGCAGTTCTTC
d_call: .; clone_size: .; v_call: TRBV20-1; j_call: TRBJ1-1; cdr3_aa: CSARRGMNTEAFF; cdr3_nt: TGCAGTGCTAGACGCGGGATGAACACTGAAGCTTTCTTT
d_call: TRBD1; clone_size: .; v_call: TRBV27; j_call: TRBJ1-5; cdr3_aa: CASRVTGPSQPQHF; cdr3_nt: TGTGCCAGCAGGGTGACAGGGCCGAGTCAGCCCCAGCATTTT
d_call: TRBD1; clone_size: .; v_call: TRBV20-1; j_call: TRBJ2-3; cdr3_aa: CSARDQGAVTDTQYF; cdr3_nt: TGCAGTGCTAGAGATCAGGGGGCTGTAACAGATACGCAGTATTTT
d_call: .; clone_size: many; v_call: TRBV7-2; j_call: TRBJ2-7; cdr3_aa: CASSERGAYEQYF; cdr3_nt: TGTGCCAGCAGCGAAAGGGGGGCCTACGAGCAGTACTTC
d_call: .; clone_size: .; v_call: TRBV7-6; j_call: TRBJ2-4; cdr3_aa: CASSLMRDRLNIQYF; cdr3_nt: TGTGCCAGCAGCTTGATGCGGGATCGATTGAACATTCAGTACTTC
d_call: TRBD1; clone_size: few; v_call: TRBV19; j_call: TRBJ1-3; cdr3_aa: CASSKTGASGNTIYF; cdr3_nt: TGTGCCAGTAGTAAGACAGGGGCCAGTGGAAACACCATATATTTT
d_call: .; clone_size: many; v_call: TRBV7-2; j_call: TRBJ2-5; cdr3_aa: CASSVSGHQETQYF; cdr3_nt: TGTGCCAGCAGCGTTAGCGGTCACCAAGAGACCCAGTACTTC
d_call: .; clone_size: .; v_call: TRBV25-1; j_call: TRBJ1-1; cdr3_aa: CASSELQSMNTEAFF; cdr3_nt: TGTGCCAGCAGTGAACTCCAGAGCATGAACACTGAAGCTTTCTTT
d_call: .; clone_size: .; v_call: TRBV6-6; j_call: TRBJ2-5; cdr3_aa: CASSWSQETQYF; cdr3_nt: TGTGCCAGCAGTTGGTCCCAAGAGACCCAGTACTTC
d_call: TRBD1; clone_size: few; v_call: TRBV24-1; j_call: TRBJ2-5; cdr3_aa: CATSDSQGAQETQYF; cdr3_nt: TGTGCCACCAGTGATTCACAGGGGGCCCAAGAGACCCAGTACTTC
d_call: TRBD1; clone_size: few; v_call: TRBV10-3; j_call: TRBJ2-3; cdr3_aa: CAISESKAGGVEQYF; cdr3_nt: TGTGCCATCAGTGAGTCGAAGGCAGGGGGAGTGGAGCAGTATTTT
d_call: .; clone_size: .; v_call: TRBV6-5; j_call: TRBJ2-1; cdr3_aa: CASSLLGGQFYNEQFF; cdr3_nt: TGTGCCAGCAGCCTCCTAGGCGGGCAATTCTACAATGAGCAGTTCTTC
d_call: TRBD1; clone_size: few; v_call: TRBV19; j_call: TRBJ1-5; cdr3_aa: CASIATGKSNQPQHF; cdr3_nt: TGTGCCAGTATCGCGACAGGGAAAAGCAATCAGCCCCAGCATTTT
d_call: TRBD2; clone_size: .; v_call: TRBV6-5; j_call: TRBJ2-1; cdr3_aa: CASSRSGLAGNKQFF; cdr3_nt: TGTGCCAGCAGTCGCTCAGGACTAGCGGGAAATAAGCAGTTCTTC
d_call: .; clone_size: .; v_call: TRBV2; j_call: TRBJ1-4; cdr3_aa: CASRGTVESKNEKLFF; cdr3_nt: TGTGCCAGCAGGGGGACCGTAGAGTCTAAAAATGAAAAACTGTTTTTT
d_call: TRBD2; clone_size: many; v_call: TRBV7-8; j_call: TRBJ2-7; cdr3_aa: CASSLGTSGILYEQYF; cdr3_nt: TGTGCCAGCAGCTTAGGGACTAGCGGGATCCTCTACGAGCAGTACTTC
d_call: .; clone_size: once; v_call: TRBV28; j_call: TRBJ2-3; cdr3_aa: CASSLSGPTTSHTQYF; cdr3_nt: TGTGCCAGCAGTCTTTCTGGACCCACTACCAGCCATACGCAGTATTTT
d_call: .; clone_size: .; v_call: TRBV11-2; j_call: TRBJ1-2; cdr3_aa: CASSLIAHGYTF; cdr3_nt: TGTGCCAGCAGCCTAATAGCCCATGGCTACACCTTC
d_call: .; clone_size: few; v_call: TRBV7-2; j_call: TRBJ2-1; cdr3_aa: CASSLDATHSYNEQFF; cdr3_nt: TGTGCCAGCAGCTTAGATGCGACACACTCCTACAATGAGCAGTTCTTC
d_call: .; clone_size: .; v_call: TRBV12-5; j_call: TRBJ2-1; cdr3_aa: CASGLDSGYNEQFF; cdr3_nt: TGTGCTAGTGGTTTGGACAGCGGCTACAATGAGCAGTTCTTC
d_call: .; clone_size: few; v_call: TRBV6-2/TRBV6-3; j_call: TRBJ1-5; cdr3_aa: CASSYGTNQPQHF; cdr3_nt: TGTGCCAGCAGTTACGGCACCAATCAGCCCCAGCATTTT
d_call: TRBD1; clone_size: many; v_call: TRBV7-2; j_call: TRBJ1-2; cdr3_aa: CASSSRTGANYGYTF; cdr3_nt: TGTGCCAGCAGCTCCCGGACAGGAGCTAACTATGGCTACACCTTC
d_call: .; clone_size: few; v_call: TRBV4-3; j_call: TRBJ1-1; cdr3_aa: CASSQDPGVTEAFF; cdr3_nt: TGCGCCAGCAGCCAAGATCCTGGGGTCACTGAAGCTTTCTTT
d_call: TRBD1; clone_size: .; v_call: TRBV12-3/TRBV12-4; j_call: TRBJ1-5; cdr3_aa: CASRKQGGQPQHF; cdr3_nt: TGTGCCAGCAGGAAACAGGGGGGCCAGCCCCAGCATTTT
d_call: .; clone_size: few; v_call: TRBV5-4; j_call: TRBJ2-1; cdr3_aa: CASTVGLELTYNEQFF; cdr3_nt: TGTGCCAGCACCGTTGGGTTAGAGCTCACCTACAATGAGCAGTTCTTC
d_call: TRBD1; clone_size: .; v_call: TRBV7-9; j_call: TRBJ2-1; cdr3_aa: CASSSGTGGVEQFF; cdr3_nt: TGTGCCAGCAGCTCCGGGACAGGGGGCGTTGAGCAGTTCTTC
d_call: .; clone_size: once; v_call: TRBV11-2; j_call: TRBJ1-2; cdr3_aa: CASSLLSYGYTF; cdr3_nt: TGTGCCAGCAGCTTACTGAGCTATGGCTACACCTTC
d_call: .; clone_size: few; v_call: TRBV19; j_call: TRBJ1-3; cdr3_aa: CASIPGDRRSGNTIYF; cdr3_nt: TGTGCCAGTATCCCCGGCGACAGGCGCTCTGGAAACACCATATATTTT
d_call: .; clone_size: .; v_call: TRBV29-1; j_call: TRBJ2-5; cdr3_aa: CSVEGDVGRMETQYF; cdr3_nt: TGCAGCGTTGAAGGTGATGTGGGCAGGATGGAGACCCAGTACTTC
d_call: .; clone_size: .; v_call: TRBV7-2; j_call: TRBJ2-1; cdr3_aa: CASGPDSYQPFF; cdr3_nt: TGTGCCAGCGGCCCGGACAGTTACCAACCGTTCTTC
d_call: .; clone_size: many; v_call: TRBV12-3/TRBV12-4; j_call: TRBJ2-3; cdr3_aa: CASSIRGGDFQGYTDTQYF; cdr3_nt: TGTGCCAGCAGTATTAGAGGGGGGGACTTTCAGGGCTACACAGATACGCAGTATTTT
d_call: TRBD1; clone_size: few; v_call: TRBV7-3; j_call: TRBJ1-2; cdr3_aa: CASTRTGNFNYGYTF; cdr3_nt: TGTGCCAGCACCAGGACAGGGAACTTTAACTATGGCTACACCTTC
d_call: TRBD2; clone_size: .; v_call: TRBV6-2/TRBV6-3; j_call: TRBJ2-4; cdr3_aa: CASSSLREGDGTAKNIQYF; cdr3_nt: TGTGCCAGCAGCTCCTTGAGGGAGGGAGATGGTACAGCCAAAAACATTCAGTACTTC
d_call: TRBD1; clone_size: .; v_call: TRBV2; j_call: TRBJ2-4; cdr3_aa: CASRGQGGKNIQYF; cdr3_nt: TGTGCCAGCAGGGGACAGGGGGGAAAAAACATTCAGTACTTC
d_call: .; clone_size: .; v_call: TRBV7-2; j_call: TRBJ1-2; cdr3_aa: CASSEAGHPYGYTF; cdr3_nt: TGTGCCAGCAGTGAAGCGGGACACCCATATGGCTACACCTTC
d_call: .; clone_size: many; v_call: TRBV7-2; j_call: TRBJ2-3; cdr3_aa: CASSLGVTSRADTQYF; cdr3_nt: TGTGCCAGCAGCTTAGGAGTTACGAGCAGGGCAGATACGCAGTATTTT
d_call: TRBD1; clone_size: .; v_call: TRBV7-4; j_call: TRBJ1-5; cdr3_aa: CASSSEGQGIQPQHF; cdr3_nt: TGTGCCAGCAGCTCAGAGGGACAGGGGATTCAGCCCCAGCATTTT
d_call: .; clone_size: many; v_call: TRBV7-2; j_call: TRBJ1-1; cdr3_aa: CASSTQGSGDTEAFF; cdr3_nt: TGTGCCAGCAGCACCCAGGGGAGTGGGGACACTGAAGCTTTCTTT
d_call: TRBD1; clone_size: .; v_call: TRBV6-2/TRBV6-3; j_call: TRBJ1-5; cdr3_aa: CASEGQWGNQPQHF; cdr3_nt: TGTGCCAGCGAGGGACAGTGGGGCAATCAGCCCCAGCATTTT
d_call: TRBD1; clone_size: .; v_call: TRBV10-3; j_call: TRBJ1-2; cdr3_aa: CAIRDGTGANYGYTF; cdr3_nt: TGTGCCATCAGAGACGGGACAGGGGCTAACTATGGCTACACCTTC
d_call: .; clone_size: .; v_call: TRBV12-3/TRBV12-4; j_call: TRBJ2-7; cdr3_aa: CASRKLAGEGEQYF; cdr3_nt: TGTGCCAGCAGGAAATTGGCAGGGGAGGGCGAGCAGTACTTC